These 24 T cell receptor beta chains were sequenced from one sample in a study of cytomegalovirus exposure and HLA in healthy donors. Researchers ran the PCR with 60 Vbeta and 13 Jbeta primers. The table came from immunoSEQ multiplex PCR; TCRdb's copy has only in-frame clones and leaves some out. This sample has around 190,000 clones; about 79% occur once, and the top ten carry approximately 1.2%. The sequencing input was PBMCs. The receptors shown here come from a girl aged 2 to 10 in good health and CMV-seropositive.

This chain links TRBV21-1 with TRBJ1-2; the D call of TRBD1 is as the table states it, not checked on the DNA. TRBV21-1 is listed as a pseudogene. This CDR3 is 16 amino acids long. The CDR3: CASSGKVRTANYGYTF. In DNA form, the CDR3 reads TGTGCCAGCAGCGGGAAGGTAAGGACAGCTAACTATGGCTACACCTTC.

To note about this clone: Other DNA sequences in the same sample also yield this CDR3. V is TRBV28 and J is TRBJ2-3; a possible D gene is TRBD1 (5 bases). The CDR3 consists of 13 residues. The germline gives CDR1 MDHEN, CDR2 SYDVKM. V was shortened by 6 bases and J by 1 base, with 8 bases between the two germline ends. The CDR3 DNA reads TGTGCCAGCAGAACAGGAGGCACAGATACGCAGTATTTT. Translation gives CASRTGGTDTQYF.

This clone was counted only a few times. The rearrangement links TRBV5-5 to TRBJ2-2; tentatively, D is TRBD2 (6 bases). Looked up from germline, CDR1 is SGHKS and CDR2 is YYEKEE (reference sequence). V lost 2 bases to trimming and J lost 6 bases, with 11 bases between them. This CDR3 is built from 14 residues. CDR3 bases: TGTGCCAGCAGCTTACTAGCACGGGCCGGGGAGCTGTTTTTT. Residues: CASSLLARAGELFF. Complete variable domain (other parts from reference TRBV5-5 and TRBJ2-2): DAGVTQSPTHLIKTRGQQVTLRCSPISGHKSVSWYQQVLGQGPQFIFQYYEKEERGRGNFPDRFSARQFPNYSSELNVNALLLGDSALYLCASSLLARAGELFFGEGSRLTVL.

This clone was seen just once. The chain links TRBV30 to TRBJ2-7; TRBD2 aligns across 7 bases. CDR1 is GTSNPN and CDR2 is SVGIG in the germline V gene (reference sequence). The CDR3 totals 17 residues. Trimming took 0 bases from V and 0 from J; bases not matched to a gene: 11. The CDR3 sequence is CAWSVPPPGGISYEQYF. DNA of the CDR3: TGTGCCTGGAGTGTACCCCCCCCGGGGGGAATCTCCTACGAGCAGTACTTC.

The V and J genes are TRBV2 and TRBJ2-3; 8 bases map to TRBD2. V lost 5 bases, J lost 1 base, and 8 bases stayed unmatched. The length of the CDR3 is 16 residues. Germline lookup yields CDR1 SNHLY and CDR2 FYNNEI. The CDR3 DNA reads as TGTGCCAGCAGTCCACGGGGGGGCCGAGGCACAGATACGCAGTATTTT. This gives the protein CASSPRGGRGTDTQYF.

The CDR3 DNA sequence: TGTGCCAGCAGTTACCGGCCGGGATACGAGCAGTACTTC. Protein product: CASSYRPGYEQYF. The genes are TRBV6-5 and TRBJ2-7; perhaps TRBD2 as D (5 bases). This CDR3 contains 13 residues. The V and J ends lost 2 bases and 4 bases respectively, with 9 bases between them. Looked up from germline, CDR1 is MNHEY and CDR2 is SVGAGI.

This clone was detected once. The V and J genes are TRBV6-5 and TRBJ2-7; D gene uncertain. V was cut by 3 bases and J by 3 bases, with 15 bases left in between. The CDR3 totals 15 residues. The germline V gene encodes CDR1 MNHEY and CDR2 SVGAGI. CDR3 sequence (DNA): TGTGCCAGCAGTTATACCTTGAACACAAACTACGAGCAGTACTTC. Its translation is CASSYTLNTNYEQYF.

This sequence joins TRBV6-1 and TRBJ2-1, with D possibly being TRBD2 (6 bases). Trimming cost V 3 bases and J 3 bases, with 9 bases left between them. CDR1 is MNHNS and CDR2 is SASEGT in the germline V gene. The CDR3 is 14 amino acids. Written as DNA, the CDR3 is TGTGCCAGCAGTGAGGTGGGACTCTACAATGAGCAGTTCTTC. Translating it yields CASSEVGLYNEQFF.

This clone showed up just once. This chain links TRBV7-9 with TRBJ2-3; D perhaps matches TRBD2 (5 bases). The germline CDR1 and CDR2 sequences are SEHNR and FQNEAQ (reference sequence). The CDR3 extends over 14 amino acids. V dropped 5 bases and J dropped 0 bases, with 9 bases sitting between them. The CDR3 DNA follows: TGTGCCAGCAGCCTATGGACTAGCACAGATACGCAGTATTTT. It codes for CASSLWTSTDTQYF.

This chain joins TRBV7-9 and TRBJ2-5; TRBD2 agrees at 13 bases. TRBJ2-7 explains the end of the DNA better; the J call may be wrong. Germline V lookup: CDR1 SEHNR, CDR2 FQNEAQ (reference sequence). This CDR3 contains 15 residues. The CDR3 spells CASSVGLAGLSEQYF. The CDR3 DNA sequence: TGTGCCAGCAGCGTGGGACTAGCGGGACTCAGCGAGCAGTACTTC.

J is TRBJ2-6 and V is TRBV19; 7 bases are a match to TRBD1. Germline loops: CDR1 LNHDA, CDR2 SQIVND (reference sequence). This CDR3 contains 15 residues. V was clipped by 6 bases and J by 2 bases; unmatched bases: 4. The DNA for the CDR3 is TGTGCCAGTAGCCTTACAGGGGCTGGGGCCAACGTCCTGACTTTC. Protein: CASSLTGAGANVLTF.

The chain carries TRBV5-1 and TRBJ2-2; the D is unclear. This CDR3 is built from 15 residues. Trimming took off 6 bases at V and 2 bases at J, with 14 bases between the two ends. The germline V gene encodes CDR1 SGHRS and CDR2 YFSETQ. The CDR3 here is CASIAEPSNTGELFF. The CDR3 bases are TGCGCCAGCATCGCGGAACCGTCAAACACCGGGGAGCTGTTTTTT. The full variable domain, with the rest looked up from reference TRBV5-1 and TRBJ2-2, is KAGVTQTPRYLIKTRGQQVTLSCSPISGHRSVSWYQQTPGQGLQFLFEYFSETQRNKGNFPGRFSGRQFSNSRSEMNVSTLELGDSALYLCASIAEPSNTGELFFGEGSRLTVL.

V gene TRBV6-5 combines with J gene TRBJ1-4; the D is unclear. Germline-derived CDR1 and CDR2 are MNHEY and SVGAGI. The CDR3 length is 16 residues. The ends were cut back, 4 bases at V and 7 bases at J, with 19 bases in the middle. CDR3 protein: CASSFYVVVPPEKLFF. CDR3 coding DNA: TGTGCCAGCAGTTTCTATGTAGTAGTACCGCCTGAAAAACTGTTTTTT.

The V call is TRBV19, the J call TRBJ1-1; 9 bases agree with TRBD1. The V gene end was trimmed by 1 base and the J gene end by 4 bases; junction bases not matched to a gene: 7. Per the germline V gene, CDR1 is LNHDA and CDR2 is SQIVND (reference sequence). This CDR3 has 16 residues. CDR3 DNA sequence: TGTGCCAGTAGTATAGCCGACAGGGGGTTCGGCACTGAAGCTTTCTTT. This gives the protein CASSIADRGFGTEAFF. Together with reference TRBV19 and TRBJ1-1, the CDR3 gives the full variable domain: DGGITQSPKYLFRKEGQNVTLSCEQNLNHDAMYWYRQDPGQGLRLIYYSQIVNDFQKGDIAEGYSVSREKKESFPLTVTSAQKNPTAFYLCASSIADRGFGTEAFFGQGTRLTVV.

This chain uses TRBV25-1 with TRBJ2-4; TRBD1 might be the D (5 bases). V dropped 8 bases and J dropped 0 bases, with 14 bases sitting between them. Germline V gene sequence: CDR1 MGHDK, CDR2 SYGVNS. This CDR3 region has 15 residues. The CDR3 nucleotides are TGTGCCAGCGGTGGTGCAGGGCTAGCCAAAAACATTCAGTACTTC. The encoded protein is CASGGAGLAKNIQYF.

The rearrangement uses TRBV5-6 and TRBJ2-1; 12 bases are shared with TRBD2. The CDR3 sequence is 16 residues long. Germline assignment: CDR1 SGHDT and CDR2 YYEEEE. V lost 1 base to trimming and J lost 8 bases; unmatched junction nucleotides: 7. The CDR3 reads CASSLYTSGRSDEQFF. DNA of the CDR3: TGTGCCAGCAGCTTGTATACTAGCGGGAGGTCAGATGAGCAGTTCTTC.

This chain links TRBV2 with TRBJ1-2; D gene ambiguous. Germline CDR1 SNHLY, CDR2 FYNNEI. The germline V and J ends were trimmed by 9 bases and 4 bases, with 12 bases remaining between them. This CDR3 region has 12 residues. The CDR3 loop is CASLREPYGYTF. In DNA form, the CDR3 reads TGTGCCAGTCTACGGGAACCCTATGGCTACACCTTC.

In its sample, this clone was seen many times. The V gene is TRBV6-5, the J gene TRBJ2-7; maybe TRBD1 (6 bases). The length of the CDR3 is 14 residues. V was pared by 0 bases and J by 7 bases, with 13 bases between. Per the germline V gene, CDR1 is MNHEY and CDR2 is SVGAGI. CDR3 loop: CASSYSRGMGEQYF. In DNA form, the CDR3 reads TGTGCCAGCAGTTACTCGAGGGGGATGGGGGAGCAGTACTTC.

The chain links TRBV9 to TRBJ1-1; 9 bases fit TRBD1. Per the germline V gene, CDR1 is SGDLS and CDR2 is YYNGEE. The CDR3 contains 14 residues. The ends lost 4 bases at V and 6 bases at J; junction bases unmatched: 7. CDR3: CASSPGDRDAEAFF. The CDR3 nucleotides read TGTGCCAGCAGCCCAGGGGACAGGGACGCTGAAGCTTTCTTT.

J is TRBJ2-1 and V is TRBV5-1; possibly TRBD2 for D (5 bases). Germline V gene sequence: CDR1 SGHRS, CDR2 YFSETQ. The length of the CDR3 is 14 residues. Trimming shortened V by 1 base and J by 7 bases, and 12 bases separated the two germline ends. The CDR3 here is CASSLIDWRNEQFF. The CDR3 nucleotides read TGCGCCAGCAGCTTGATCGACTGGAGGAATGAGCAGTTCTTC.

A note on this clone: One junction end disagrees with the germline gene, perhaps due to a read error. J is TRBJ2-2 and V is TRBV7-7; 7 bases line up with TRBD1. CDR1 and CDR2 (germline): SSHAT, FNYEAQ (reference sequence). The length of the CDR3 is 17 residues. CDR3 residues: CASSFGDRQRPTGELFF. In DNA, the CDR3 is TGTGCTAGCAGCTTTGGGGACAGACAAAGACCTACCGGGGAGCTGTTTTTT.

The CDR3 loop reads CASSAGTGAQGYTF. For the CDR3, the DNA is TGTGCCAGCAGCGCTGGGACAGGGGCACAGGGCTACACCTTC. The chain joins TRBV9 to TRBJ1-2; 10 positions match TRBD1. This CDR3 spans 14 amino acids. V lost 3 bases and J lost 8; bases outside the gene matches: 7. The V gene's germline CDR1 is SGDLS and CDR2 YYNGEE. The full variable domain, with the rest looked up from reference TRBV9 and TRBJ1-2, is DSGVTQTPKHLITATGQRVTLRCSPRSGDLSVYWYQQSLDQGLQFLIQYYNGEERAKGNILERFSAQQFPDLHSELNLSSLELGDSALYFCASSAGTGAQGYTFGSGTRLTVV.

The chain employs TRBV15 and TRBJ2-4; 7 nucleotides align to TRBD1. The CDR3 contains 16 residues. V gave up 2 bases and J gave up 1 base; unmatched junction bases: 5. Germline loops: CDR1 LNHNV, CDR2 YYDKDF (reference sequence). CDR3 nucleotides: TGTGCCACCAGCAGACCACAGGGGACGGCCAAAAACATTCAGTACTTC. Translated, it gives CATSRPQGTAKNIQYF.

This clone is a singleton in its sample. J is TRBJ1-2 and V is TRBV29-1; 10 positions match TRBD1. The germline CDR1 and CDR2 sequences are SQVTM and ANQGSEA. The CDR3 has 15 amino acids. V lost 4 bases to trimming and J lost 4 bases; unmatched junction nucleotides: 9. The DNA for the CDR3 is TGCAGCGTTGCCCGGACAGGGGGTAGTAGCTATGGCTACACCTTC. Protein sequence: CSVARTGGSSYGYTF. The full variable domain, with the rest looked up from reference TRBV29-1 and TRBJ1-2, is SAVISQKPSRDICQRGTSLTIQCQVDSQVTMMFWYRQQPGQSLTLIATANQGSEATYESGFVIDKFPISRPNLTFSTLTVSNMSPEDSSIYLCSVARTGGSSYGYTFGSGTRLTVV.